This T cell receptor (beta chain) was sequenced during a study of regulatory T cells in long-lasting Graves disease. Findings of the study overall: Persistent disease samples used TRBV28, TRBJ1-2 and TRBJ2-5 preferentially.

CDR3 size: 14 residues. Per germline, CDR1 MNHEY and CDR2 SVGEGT. Between the trimmed V and J ends, which lost 9 bases and 15 bases, there was a span of 27 bases. The time point: persistent/refractory GD, antithyroid drugs over 5 years with positive TRAb. PBMC RNA was the source of the TCR library. Graves' disease diagnosis relied on American Thyroid Association guidelines. Concerning this clonotype: Its antigen is still unknown.

iRepertoire HTBI primers and Arm-PCR of CDR3 regions built TCR beta libraries. TCRdb used MiXCR to reprocess the multiplex PCR reads, holding one entry per CDR3 protein. This table holds roughly 450,000 distinct CDR3 sequences, 23% found once. The source was peripheral blood mononuclear cells (PBMCs), collected when the disease was refractory, from a patient treated with antithyroid drugs. The chain recombines TRBV6-2 or TRBV6-3 with TRBJ1-5; tentatively, D is TRBD1 (5 bases). The receptor was derived from a female donor with Graves disease. The CDR3 protein is CASRSVVDSTPRHF. CDR3 nucleotide sequence: TGTGCCAGTAGGTCAGTGGTAGACAGCACACCCAGGCATTTT.